These 25 T cell receptor beta chains originate from one sample sequenced in a study of blood T cell repertoires in COVID-19 (dated by TCRdb to 2020 to 2021). The receptor library was made with the immunoSEQ multiplex PCR assay. In TCRdb, the immuneACCESS table is reduced to in-frame sequences with V and J assigned. These tables do not hold every clone; where another copy was compared, an unresolved V gene accounts for under half, and the others remain unexplained. Within this sample are about 410,000 clones, with approximately 91% of them counted one time only. The ten largest clones add up to around 1.5% of the sample. The sample taken for sequencing was peripheral blood. Every receptor here comes from a woman aged 40 to 55 with COVID-19, enrolled during active disease.

The chain links TRBV7-4 to TRBJ1-4, with a weak D call TRBD1 (6 bases). Trimming stripped 3 bases from V and 2 bases from J, with 13 bases between. The CDR3 length is 16 residues. Germline values: CDR1 SGHVT, CDR2 SQSDAQ. CDR3 bases: TGTGCCAGCAGCTTCGGACAGCCTAAGACTAATGAAAAACTGTTTTTT. Translation gives CASSFGQPKTNEKLFF.

The chain couples TRBV18 to TRBJ2-7; D uncertain. The germline V gene encodes CDR1 KGHSH and CDR2 LQKENI. Trimming stripped 3 bases from V and 7 bases from J, with 22 bases between. The CDR3 loop spans 16 amino acids. The DNA for the CDR3 is TGTGCCAGCTCACCGCGGCTCGAGAGAACTGATGGGGAGCAGTACTTC. This encodes CASSPRLERTDGEQYF.

This chain links TRBV19 with TRBJ2-7, with a tentative D call TRBD1 (6 bases). The ends were cut back, 4 bases at V and 3 bases at J, with 16 bases in the middle. The CDR3 is made up of 15 amino acids. The germline V gene encodes CDR1 LNHDA and CDR2 SQIVND (reference sequence). DNA for the CDR3: TGTGCCAGTAGTACCGCAGGGGCCCTAGTCTACGAGCAGTACTTC. It translates to CASSTAGALVYEQYF.

V usage is TRBV19 and J usage is TRBJ2-1; the D is unclear. Germline V CDR1 and CDR2: LNHDA, SQIVND (reference sequence). V shed 7 bases and J shed 5 bases, with 9 bases lying between them. This CDR3 is 12 amino acids long. The CDR3 is CASISRNNEQFF. CDR3 coding DNA: TGTGCCAGTATCAGTCGTAACAATGAGCAGTTCTTC.

This chain uses TRBV6-5 with TRBJ1-1; D may be TRBD1 (6 bases). CDR3 length equals 14 residues. The V end was cut by 6 bases, the J end by 1 base, with 12 bases between. Germline-derived CDR1 and CDR2 are MNHEY and SVGAGI. The CDR3 DNA reads as TGTGCCAGCAGAAACAGGGCCCAGAACACTGAAGCTTTCTTT. Its protein is CASRNRAQNTEAFF.

The rearrangement uses TRBV7-2 and TRBJ2-7, with a possible D match to TRBD2 (6 bases). The germline V gene has CDR1 SGHTA and CDR2 FQGNSA. The CDR3 contains 14 residues. V was clipped by 3 bases and J by 4 bases, with 13 bases between them. This CDR3 is CASSFDGGTYEQYF. The CDR3 DNA sequence: TGTGCCAGCAGCTTTGACGGGGGTACATACGAGCAGTACTTC.

The CDR3 here is CASSHPGQPYGYTF. As DNA, the CDR3 is TGCGCCAGCAGCCACCCGGGACAGCCCTATGGCTACACCTTC. The chain is built from TRBV4-3 and TRBJ1-2, with 7 bases matching TRBD1. Per germline, CDR1 LGHNA and CDR2 YSLEER. J gave up 4 bases and V 3 bases, and 5 bases lay outside the gene matches. The CDR3 is made up of 14 amino acids.

The V gene is TRBV10-3, the J gene TRBJ2-5, with TRBD2 matching over 9 bases. CDR3 length equals 16 residues. J gave up 1 base and V 5 bases, and 8 bases lay outside the gene matches. Germline V gives CDR1 ENHRY, CDR2 SYGVKD. CDR3 coding DNA: TGTGCCATCAGTCCGGGGGCGGGGGGGCCCCAAGAGACCCAGTACTTC. It encodes CAISPGAGGPQETQYF.

The J gene is TRBJ1-6, the V gene TRBV5-6, with TRBD1 identical over 9 bases. The germline CDR1 and CDR2 sequences are SGHDT and YYEEEE. V shed 3 bases and J 7 bases; nucleotides not matched to a gene: 5. The CDR3 runs to 15 residues. The DNA for the CDR3 is TGTGCCAGCAGCTCCACCGGGACAGGGAATTCACCCCTCCACTTT. This encodes CASSSTGTGNSPLHF.

This clone has only a few counts. This chain joins TRBV15 and TRBJ1-4; D is possibly TRBD1 (6 bases). CDR1 LNHNV and CDR2 YYDKDF come from the germline V gene (reference sequence). This CDR3 spans 17 amino acids. V was trimmed by 0 bases and J by 0 bases, leaving 11 bases between them. CDR3 protein: CATSRDGQITTNEKLFF. The CDR3 DNA sequence: TGTGCCACCAGCAGAGATGGACAGATAACAACTAATGAAAAACTGTTTTTT.

This clone was seen a single time. Other DNA sequences in this sample translate to the same CDR3. The chain has TRBV28 and TRBJ1-1; D may be TRBD1 (6 bases). V was pared by 3 bases and J by 4 bases, with 12 bases between. The CDR3 consists of 14 residues. Germline lookup yields CDR1 MDHEN and CDR2 SYDVKM. The CDR3 DNA reads TGTGCCAGCAGTTTCTCAGGGGTCGGCACTGAAGCTTTCTTT. Its protein is CASSFSGVGTEAFF.

The rearrangement links TRBV15 to TRBJ1-1; a weak D match, TRBD1 (5 bases). The germline CDR1 and CDR2 sequences are LNHNV and YYDKDF (reference sequence). With 1 base removed from V and 0 bases from J, the gap between germline ends came to 15 bases. The CDR3 contains 17 residues. The CDR3 here is CATSRGKSRGMNTEAFF. CDR3 coding DNA: TGTGCCACCAGCAGAGGAAAAAGTCGGGGGATGAACACTGAAGCTTTCTTT. Variable domain in full (rest from reference TRBV15 and TRBJ1-1): DAMVIQNPRYQVTQFGKPVTLSCSQTLNHNVMYWYQQKSSQAPKLLFHYYDKDFNNEADTPDNFQSRRPNTSFCFLDIRSPGLGDTAMYLCATSRGKSRGMNTEAFFGQGTRLTVV.

The rearrangement joins TRBV28 to TRBJ1-2; D ambiguous. CDR1 and CDR2 from the germline V gene are MDHEN and SYDVKM. Between the trimmed V and J ends, which lost 7 bases and 1 base, there was a span of 7 bases. The CDR3 sequence is 12 residues long. The CDR3 nucleotides are TGTGCCAGCAAACAAAATAACTATGGCTACACCTTC. The encoded protein is CASKQNNYGYTF.

The chain joins TRBV5-5 to TRBJ2-2; no clear D. Trimming left V 1 base short and J 1 base short, with 5 bases between. Germline V gene sequence: CDR1 SGHKS, CDR2 YYEKEE (reference sequence). The CDR3 is 14 amino acids. As DNA, the CDR3 is TGTGCCAGCAGCTTGCCTATGAACACCGGGGAGCTGTTTTTT. Translating gives CASSLPMNTGELFF.

The gene calls are TRBV9 and TRBJ1-1, with D possibly being TRBD1 (6 bases). This CDR3 has 15 amino acids. Between the trimmed V and J ends, which lost 3 bases and 0 bases, there was a span of 12 bases. CDR1 SGDLS and CDR2 YYNGEE come from the germline V gene. The CDR3 protein is CASSAAGAMNTEAFF. Written as DNA, the CDR3 is TGTGCCAGCAGCGCAGCAGGGGCTATGAACACTGAAGCTTTCTTT.

This clone was seen only a few times. V and J are TRBV6-5 and TRBJ1-6, with D tentatively TRBD1 (6 bases). Germline V CDR1 and CDR2: MNHEY, SVGAGI. V was pared by 6 bases and J by 7 bases, with 16 bases between. The CDR3 totals 15 residues. The CDR3 spells CASSPTDSLNSPLHF. DNA for the CDR3: TGTGCCAGCAGCCCGACGGACAGTTTGAATTCACCCCTCCACTTT.

The V gene is TRBV5-1, the J gene TRBJ1-6; 8 nucleotides align to TRBD1. The CDR3 runs to 15 residues. Germline-derived CDR1 and CDR2 are SGHRS and YFSETQ. The trim removed 4 bases at V and 2 bases at J, leaving 2 bases unmatched. Here the CDR3 DNA reads TGCGCCAGCAGCACAGGGGGTGCCTATAATTCACCCCTCCACTTT. Translation: CASSTGGAYNSPLHF.

This rearrangement joins TRBV10-3 to TRBJ1-6; D not certain. CDR3 size: 16 residues. CDR1 is ENHRY and CDR2 is SYGVKD in the germline V gene. Trimming shortened V by 3 bases and J by 10 bases, and 19 bases separated the two germline ends. The CDR3 protein is CAISDGETATGSPLHF. CDR3 in DNA: TGTGCCATCAGTGATGGGGAGACGGCCACGGGGTCACCCCTCCACTTT.

The chain joins TRBV25-1 to TRBJ1-4; D gene ambiguous. The CDR3 loop spans 13 amino acids. Germline V gives CDR1 MGHDK, CDR2 SYGVNS. Trimming shortened V by 4 bases and J by 4 bases, and 7 bases separated the two germline ends. CDR3 in amino acids: CASSGQVNEKLFF. In DNA form, the CDR3 reads TGTGCCAGCAGTGGGCAGGTTAATGAAAAACTGTTTTTT.

The chain has TRBV6-5 and TRBJ1-6; 7 nucleotides align to TRBD1. Germline trimming cut 2 bases from V and 5 bases from J; bases unmatched to any gene: 3. CDR3 length: 15 residues. The germline V gene has CDR1 MNHEY and CDR2 SVGAGI. The DNA of the CDR3 is TGTGCCAGCAGTTACGCAGGGGGGAATAATTCACCCCTCCACTTT. This translates into CASSYAGGNNSPLHF.

The rearrangement links TRBV6-1 to TRBJ2-2; 9 bases map to TRBD2. This CDR3 contains 18 residues. The V segment lost 0 bases and the J segment 1 base; nucleotides outside the gene matches: 6. Germline V CDR1 and CDR2: MNHNS, SASEGT. DNA for the CDR3: TGTGCCAGCAGTGAAGCGCCCAGGACTAGCGTGAACACCGGGGAGCTGTTTTTT. This sequence encodes CASSEAPRTSVNTGELFF.

J is TRBJ1-2 and V is TRBV6-5; D uncertain. Germline CDR1 MNHEY, CDR2 SVGAGI. Deletions cut 5 bases from V and 1 base from J, with 8 bases between. The CDR3 spans 13 residues. The chain's CDR3 is CASSMAFNYGYTF. CDR3 bases: TGTGCCAGCAGTATGGCCTTTAACTATGGCTACACCTTC.

This clone has only one observation. The chain recombines TRBV25-1 with TRBJ2-3, with 10 bases fitting TRBD2. This CDR3 has 16 amino acids. Germline trimming cut 3 bases from V and 5 bases from J; bases unmatched to any gene: 8. Germline CDR1 reads MGHDK; CDR2 reads SYGVNS. The CDR3 loop reads CASSDHVAGGGDTQYF. CDR3 DNA: TGTGCCAGCAGTGATCACGTAGCGGGGGGAGGAGATACGCAGTATTTT.

The chain recombines TRBV10-1 with TRBJ1-5, with TRBD1 as a possible D gene (5 bases). From germline, CDR1 is WNHNN and CDR2 SYGVQD (reference sequence). The CDR3 runs to 17 residues. Trimming cost V 0 bases and J 3 bases, with 15 bases left between them. The CDR3 sequence: CASSESDRLQVNQPQHF. DNA for the CDR3: TGCGCCAGCAGTGAGTCGGATCGGTTACAGGTCAATCAGCCCCAGCATTTT.

V and J are TRBV28 and TRBJ1-2; D is undetermined. Germline V gene sequence: CDR1 MDHEN, CDR2 SYDVKM. The CDR3 runs to 13 residues. The V gene lost 4 bases and the J gene lost 6 bases, with 12 bases spanning the gap. CDR3 residues: CASSSTEMDGYTF. In nucleotides, the CDR3 is TGTGCCAGCAGTTCCACGGAGATGGATGGCTACACCTTC.